This T cell receptor (beta chain) was captured by sequencing in a study of high-grade serous ovarian cancer treatment subgroups. Study-wide background: On average, 14,192 reads and 7,494 unique TCR beta rearrangements were obtained per sample.

In regard to this clone: Its antigen is not identified.

Measured with immunoSEQ multiplex PCR; TCRdb has only the in-frame clones, and not every one. The table records around 27,000 clones, around 84% of them present only once. Tumor samples were taken before definitive surgery or chemotherapy. General study findings and limits: Higher neoantigen levels went with greater TCR clonal relatedness. Tumors within one patient showed repertoire similarity of roughly 0.11 to 0.8.

The origin of this receptor is a human donor with high-grade serous ovarian cancer. The source material was tumor tissue.

The CDR3, as DNA: TGTGCCAGCGAACCGGGACTAGCGGGAATTGAGCAGTTCTTC. It codes for CASEPGLAGIEQFF. The chain couples TRBV2 to TRBJ2-1; 13 bases match TRBD2. With V trimmed by 8 bases and J by 9 bases, 7 bases remained unmatched. Germline V lookup: CDR1 SNHLY, CDR2 FYNNEI. CDR3 length: 14 residues.